This entry describes one T cell receptor beta chain. TCRdb re-called the RT-PCR reads with MiXCR, one entry per CDR3 protein. The sample contains about 700,000 distinct CDR3 sequences, 11% to 15% of which appear only once. CDR3 length equals 15 residues. The V and J ends lost 4 bases and 7 bases, in that order; junction bases with no gene match: 6. Per germline, CDR1 SGHTA and CDR2 FQGNSA. The specimen was memory CD4+ T cells from blood. The sequence was obtained from a female donor in good health, serving as a healthy control. The chain recombines TRBV7-2 with TRBJ2-2; 10 bases are shared with TRBD1. Here the CDR3 reads CASSSRQGAVGELFF. The DNA for the CDR3 is TGTGCCAGCAGCTCCCGACAGGGGGCCGTCGGGGAGCTGTTTTTT.